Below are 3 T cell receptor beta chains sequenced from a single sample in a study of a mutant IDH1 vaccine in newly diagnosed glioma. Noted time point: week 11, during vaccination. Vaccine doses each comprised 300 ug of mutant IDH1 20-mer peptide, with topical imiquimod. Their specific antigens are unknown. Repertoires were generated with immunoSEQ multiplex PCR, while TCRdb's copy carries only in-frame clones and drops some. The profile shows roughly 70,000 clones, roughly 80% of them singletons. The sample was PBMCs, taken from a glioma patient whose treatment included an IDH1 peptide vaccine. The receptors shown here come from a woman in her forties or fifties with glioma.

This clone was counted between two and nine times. CDR3 in DNA: TGCAGTGCTGAGGCAGGGGGTAACACCTTC. This codes for CSAEAGGNTF. The chain employs TRBV20-1 and TRBJ1-2; 7 bases align to TRBD1. Germline assignment: CDR1 DFQATT and CDR2 SNEGSKA (reference sequence). J gave up 12 bases and V 5 bases, and 6 bases lay outside the gene matches. The CDR3 spans 10 residues.

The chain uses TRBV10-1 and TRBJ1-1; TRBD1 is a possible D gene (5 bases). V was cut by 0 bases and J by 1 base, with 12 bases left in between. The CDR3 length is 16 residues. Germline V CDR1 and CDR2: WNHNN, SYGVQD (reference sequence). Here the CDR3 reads CASSESKGRANTEAFF. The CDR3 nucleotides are TGCGCCAGCAGTGAGTCGAAGGGGCGGGCGAACACTGAAGCTTTCTTT.

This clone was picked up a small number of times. The CDR3 DNA sequence: TGTGCCAGCTCCCCTCCTATGACTACCTTGAACACTGAAGCTTTCTTT. Its translation is CASSPPMTTLNTEAFF. The chain couples TRBV18 to TRBJ1-1; D unresolved. Looked up from germline, CDR1 is KGHSH and CDR2 is LQKENI. The CDR3 runs 16 residues. V gave up 6 bases and J gave up 0 bases, with 17 bases separating them. Combining the CDR3 with reference TRBV18 and TRBJ1-1 gives the whole variable domain NAGVMQNPRHLVRRRGQEARLRCSPMKGHSHVYWYRQLPEEGLKFMVYLQKENIIDESGMPKERFSAEFPKEGPSILRIQQVVRGDSAAYFCASSPPMTTLNTEAFFGQGTRLTVV.